This entry lists 18 T cell receptor beta chains sequenced from one sample in a study of CD8 T cells in ankylosing spondylitis. Study-wide points: Characteristic of ankylosing spondylitis blood, it appeared, was a TCR beta motif comprising 7 to 9 highly homologous variants.

TCRdb reanalysed the 5' RACE reads using MiXCR and keeps one entry per CDR3 protein. The sample lists 330,000 or so distinct CDR3 sequences; under 8.5% were seen once. The antigens these receptors bind are not known. Input material: blood, either unsorted or a sorted T cell fraction (not recorded which). The origin of the receptors is a male donor with ankylosing spondylitis.

This clonotype was seen many times. The chain has TRBV29-1 and TRBJ2-7; 7 bases are a match to TRBD1. This CDR3 spans 14 amino acids. Unmatched junction bases numbered 15, after V lost 8 bases and J lost 5 bases. Germline V gene lookup returns CDR1 SQVTM and CDR2 ANQGSEA. CDR3 DNA sequence: TGCAGCACCAGGACAGGACCTGCGATGGACGAGCAGTACTTC. Its protein product is CSTRTGPAMDEQYF.

This clonotype was observed a few times. The chain uses TRBV20-1 and TRBJ2-7; D perhaps matches TRBD2 (6 bases). The CDR3 has 14 residues. The germline V and J ends were trimmed by 3 bases and 4 bases, with 16 bases remaining between them. Germline assignment: CDR1 DFQATT and CDR2 SNEGSKA (reference sequence). The CDR3 nucleotides read TGCAGTGCTAGTGCTGCGACTAGTTGGTACGAGCAGTACTTC. It is translated as CSASAATSWYEQYF.

This clonotype was seen many times. The genes are TRBV29-1 and TRBJ2-7; the match to TRBD2 covers 10 bases. In germline, CDR1 is SQVTM, CDR2 ANQGSEA. V was pared by 6 bases and J by 4 bases, with 3 bases of the junction left unmatched. The CDR3 has 12 residues. CDR3 in amino acids: CSVWTSGYEQYF. CDR3 bases: TGCAGCGTATGGACTAGCGGTTACGAGCAGTACTTC.

The chain links TRBV5-1 to TRBJ1-1; D remains unclear. Germline-derived CDR1 and CDR2 are SGHRS and YFSETQ. V gave up 4 bases and J gave up 4 bases, with 20 bases separating them. The CDR3 spans 16 residues. The CDR3 region has the DNA TGCGCCAGCAGCCTCCGCCCGACCGCGCCGGGCACTGAAGCTTTCTTT. Its protein is CASSLRPTAPGTEAFF.

The chain employs TRBV20-1 and TRBJ2-7; TRBD1 agrees at 9 bases. Germline CDR1 and CDR2: DFQATT and SNEGSKA (reference sequence). CDR3 length: 14 amino acids. The V gene end was trimmed by 6 bases and the J gene end by 6 bases; junction bases not matched to a gene: 12. CDR3 in DNA: TGCAGTGCCGGGACAGGGACTTCGGTGGGCGAGCAGTACTTC. It yields the protein CSAGTGTSVGEQYF.

Only a few counts were recorded for this clonotype. A read error may account for a junction end that differs from germline. The CDR3 sequence: CASSHGQGANYEQYF. The CDR3 DNA reads as TGTGCTAGCAGCCACGGACAGGGGGCAAACTACGAGCAGTACTTC. This chain links TRBV7-7 with TRBJ2-7; 11 nucleotides match TRBD1. The germline V gene has CDR1 SSHAT and CDR2 FNYEAQ (reference sequence). CDR3 length: 15 residues.

The chain combines TRBV20-1 with TRBJ2-3, with 13 bases identical to TRBD2. The CDR3 length is 15 residues. V dropped 6 bases and J dropped 4; count of bases not matched to a gene: 7. Germline V gene data show CDR1 as DFQATT and CDR2 as SNEGSKA (reference sequence). CDR3 sequence: CSAQRTSGSADTQYF. The CDR3 coding sequence is TGCAGTGCCCAAAGGACTAGCGGGAGCGCAGATACGCAGTATTTT.

The chain carries TRBV6-2 or TRBV6-3 and TRBJ2-7; a weak D match, TRBD2 (5 bases). Trimming removed 3 bases at V and 0 bases at J, with 15 bases between. Germline loops: CDR1 MNHEY, CDR2 SVGEGT. This CDR3 has 16 amino acids. This CDR3 is CASSYPAVISSYEQYF. The CDR3 DNA sequence: TGTGCCAGCAGTTATCCAGCGGTTATAAGCTCCTACGAGCAGTACTTC.

The V call is TRBV7-3, the J call TRBJ2-3; tentatively, D is TRBD2 (5 bases). The CDR3 length is 14 residues. Germline values: CDR1 SGHTA, CDR2 FQGTGA. V was shortened by 4 bases and J by 5 bases, with 13 bases between the two germline ends. CDR3 in amino acids: CASSSGLTGDTQYF. The CDR3 DNA sequence: TGTGCCAGCAGCTCCGGACTGACTGGAGATACGCAGTATTTT.

This clonotype appeared many times. V gene TRBV4-1 combines with J gene TRBJ2-1, with D possibly matching TRBD2 (5 bases). CDR1 is MGHRA, CDR2 YSYEKL, per germline. This CDR3 contains 18 residues. V lost 3 bases and J 4 bases, leaving 22 bases between the germline ends. The CDR3 loop reads CASSHPKSRGGNYNEQFF. CDR3 DNA sequence: TGCGCCAGCAGCCATCCTAAATCCCGCGGAGGAAATTACAATGAGCAGTTCTTC.

The gene calls are TRBV20-1 and TRBJ2-1; the D gene is possibly TRBD1 (6 bases). The V and J ends lost 1 base and 2 bases respectively, with 15 bases between them. Germline V lookup: CDR1 DFQATT, CDR2 SNEGSKA (reference sequence). This CDR3 region has 16 residues. In DNA, the CDR3 is TGCAGTGCTAGAGTCAGGGGAGCGGAGGCCTACAATGAGCAGTTCTTC. Its translation is CSARVRGAEAYNEQFF.

This clonotype was observed a few times. V is TRBV11-2 and J is TRBJ2-7; 9 nucleotides match TRBD2. The length of the CDR3 is 12 residues. With 5 bases clipped from V and 6 bases from J, the junction kept 2 bases outside the gene matches. Germline lookup yields CDR1 SGHAT and CDR2 FQNNGV. CDR3 sequence: CASSGAGGEQYF. Here the CDR3 DNA reads TGTGCCAGCAGCGGAGCGGGGGGCGAGCAGTACTTC. The entire variable domain, with the rest obtained from reference TRBV11-2 and TRBJ2-7, is as follows: EAGVAQSPRYKIIEKRQSVAFWCNPISGHATLYWYQQILGQGPKLLIQFQNNGVVDDSQLPKDRFSAERLKGVDSTLKIQPAKLEDSAVYLCASSGAGGEQYFGPGTRLTVT.

This clonotype has only a few counts. The chain carries TRBV4-1 and TRBJ2-1, with no clear D. V was pared by 1 base and J by 4 bases, with 11 bases between. This CDR3 has 15 amino acids. Germline values: CDR1 MGHRA, CDR2 YSYEKL. CDR3: CASSQAFPRYNEQFF. The CDR3, as DNA: TGCGCCAGCAGCCAAGCCTTTCCCAGGTACAATGAGCAGTTCTTC.

The genes are TRBV4-3 and TRBJ1-1; 7 positions agree with TRBD1. CDR3 length: 16 residues. The trim removed 4 bases at V and 5 bases at J, leaving 13 bases unmatched. CDR1 and CDR2 (germline): LGHNA, YSLEER. The CDR3 sequence: CASSPRAGGSGTEAFF. The DNA of the CDR3 is TGCGCCAGCAGCCCCCGGGCAGGGGGATCTGGAACTGAAGCTTTCTTT.

This clonotype was seen a few times. This sequence joins TRBV10-3 and TRBJ1-3; 8 bases match TRBD1. The CDR3 length is 16 residues. V gave up 7 bases and J gave up 0 bases; unmatched junction bases: 8. Germline lookup yields CDR1 ENHRY and CDR2 SYGVKD. The CDR3 is CAITADRASSGNTIYF. As DNA, the CDR3 is TGTGCCATCACCGCGGACAGGGCCAGCTCTGGAAACACCATATATTTT.

The chain employs TRBV29-1 and TRBJ2-7; tentatively, D is TRBD1 (6 bases). V was clipped by 7 bases and J by 0 bases, with 13 bases between them. The germline V gene has CDR1 SQVTM and CDR2 ANQGSEA. This CDR3 contains 13 residues. The chain's CDR3 is CSAQGSFSYEQYF. The DNA for the CDR3 is TGCAGCGCTCAGGGGTCGTTCTCCTACGAGCAGTACTTC.

This clonotype was seen many times. The genes are TRBV18 and TRBJ1-5; D is undetermined. V lost 5 bases, J lost 4 bases, and 9 bases lay in between. CDR3 length: 13 residues. Germline V gene sequence: CDR1 KGHSH, CDR2 LQKENI. The CDR3 nucleotides are TGTGCCAGCTCAACCGGTGGGAATCAGCCCCAGCATTTT. Protein: CASSTGGNQPQHF.

This chain uses TRBV7-9 with TRBJ2-2; either TRBD1 or TRBD2 may fit D (5 bases each). The CDR3 runs to 14 residues. Deletions cut 4 bases from V and 9 bases from J, with 15 bases between. Germline lookup yields CDR1 SEHNR and CDR2 FQNEAQ (reference sequence). The CDR3 loop reads CASSWDGSFRELFF. The CDR3 DNA reads as TGTGCCAGCAGCTGGGACGGGTCCTTTCGGGAGCTGTTTTTT.